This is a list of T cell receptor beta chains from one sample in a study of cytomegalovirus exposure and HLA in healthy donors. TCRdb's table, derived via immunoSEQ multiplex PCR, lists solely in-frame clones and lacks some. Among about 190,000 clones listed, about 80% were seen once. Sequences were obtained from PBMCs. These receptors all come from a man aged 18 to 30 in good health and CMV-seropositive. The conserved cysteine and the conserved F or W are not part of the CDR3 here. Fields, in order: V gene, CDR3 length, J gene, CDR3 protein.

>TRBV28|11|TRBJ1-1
ASSPSFRHEAF
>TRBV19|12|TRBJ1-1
ASSIDLTGDEAF
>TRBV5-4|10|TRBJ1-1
ASEVPGREAF
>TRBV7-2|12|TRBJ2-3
ASTPLRDTDTQY
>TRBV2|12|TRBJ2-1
ASSRGRGNNEQF
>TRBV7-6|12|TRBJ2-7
ASSSGGRAYEQY
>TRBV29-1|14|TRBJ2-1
SVEAPGREAANEQF
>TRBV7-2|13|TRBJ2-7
ASSRSGTNSYEQY
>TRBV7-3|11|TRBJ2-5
ASSLSPVETQY
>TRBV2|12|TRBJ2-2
ASGSGWNTGELF
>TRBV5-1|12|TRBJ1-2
ASSGDREHYGYT
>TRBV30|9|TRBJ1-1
AWSEDTEAF
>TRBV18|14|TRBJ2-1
ASSRPRDYSYNEQF
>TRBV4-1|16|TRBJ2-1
ASSQGASGSVSYNEQF
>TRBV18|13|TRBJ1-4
ASSPQGAANEKLF
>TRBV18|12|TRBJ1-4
ASSPPLANEKLF
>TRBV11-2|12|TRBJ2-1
ASSPLSGNNEQF
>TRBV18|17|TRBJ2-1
ASSPLRGSGFKRVDEQF
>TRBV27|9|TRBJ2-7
ASRAPYEQY
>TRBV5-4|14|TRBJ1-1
ASSSGQQGRNTEAF
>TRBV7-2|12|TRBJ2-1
ASSLATAPNEQF
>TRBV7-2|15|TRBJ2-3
ASSLELAGGPTDTQY
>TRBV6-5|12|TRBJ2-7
ASSSINRRYEQY
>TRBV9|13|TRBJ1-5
ASSRGDAGDQPQH
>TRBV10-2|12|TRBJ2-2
ASNDRFNTGELF
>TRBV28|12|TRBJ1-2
ASSAGVFNYGYT
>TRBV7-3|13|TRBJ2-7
ASSGETSVTYEQY
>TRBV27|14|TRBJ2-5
ASSPTLAGGVETQY
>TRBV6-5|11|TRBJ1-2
ASSPDNYYGYT
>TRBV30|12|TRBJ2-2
AWSGGRNTGELF
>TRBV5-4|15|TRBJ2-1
ASSAGTGLGSYNEQF
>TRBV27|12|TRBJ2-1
ASSFLSSYNEQF
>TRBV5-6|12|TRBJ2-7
ASSDRGSSYEQY
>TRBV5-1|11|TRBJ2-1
ASSSGTSNEQF
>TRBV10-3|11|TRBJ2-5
AISGGSRETQY
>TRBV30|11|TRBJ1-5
AFGQGGNQPQH
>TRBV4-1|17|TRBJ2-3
ASSQDQGRTSGRQDTQY
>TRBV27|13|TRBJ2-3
ASTGLAGSSDTQY
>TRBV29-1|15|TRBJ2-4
SVVGGLAELAKNIQY
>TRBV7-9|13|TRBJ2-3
ASSGRGRGTDTQY
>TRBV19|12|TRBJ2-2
ASSIGGVTGELF
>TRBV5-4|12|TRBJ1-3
ASSLFNSGNTIY
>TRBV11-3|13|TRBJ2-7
ASSLDGTSGYEQY
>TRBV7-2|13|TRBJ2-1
ASSSTSGIYNEQF
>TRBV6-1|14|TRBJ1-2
ASSGYSETGSYGYT
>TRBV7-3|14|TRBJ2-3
ASSLIAGGPRDTQY
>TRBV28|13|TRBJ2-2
AGGGSGFKTGELF
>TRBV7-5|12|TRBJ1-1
VRSLPTNRGKAF
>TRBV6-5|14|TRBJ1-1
ASSFRDSSLNTEAF
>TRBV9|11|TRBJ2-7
ASSPRDSYEQY
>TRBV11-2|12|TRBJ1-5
ASSLDQYPQPQH
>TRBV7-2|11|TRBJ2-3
ASSSSGGNTQY